This T cell receptor beta chain appears in the sequencing data of a study of a mutant IDH1 vaccine in newly diagnosed glioma. Sequenced by immunoSEQ multiplex PCR; TCRdb stores in-frame clones only, minus some. The sample lists some 38,000 clones, roughly 76% occurring once. Time point described: week 23, last vaccination. Vaccinated patients received 300 ug of mutant IDH1 20-mer peptide per dose, with topical imiquimod. Germline V gene data show CDR1 as MNHEY and CDR2 as SVGAGI. With 2 bases removed from V and 6 bases from J, the gap between germline ends came to 10 bases. The CDR3 loop spans 13 amino acids. In the case of this clone: What it binds is unknown.

Source: PBMCs, taken from a glioma patient whose treatment included an IDH1 peptide vaccine. The J gene is TRBJ1-2, the V gene TRBV6-5; D is unresolved. The TCR sequence derives from a man in his forties or fifties with glioma. DNA for the CDR3: TGTGCCAGCAGTTACGTGCTACAGAATGGCTACACCTTC. It encodes CASSYVLQNGYTF.